This T cell receptor beta chain was captured by sequencing in a study of blood T cells in healthy people across ages (dated by TCRdb to the mid-2010s). For the wider study: In model experiments, template switching captured roughly one uniquely barcoded TCR beta cDNA molecule for every two T cells. Age-related changes in TCR beta repertoire diversity were measured in the study by deep sequencing normalized with unique cDNA molecular identifiers. To avoid experimental bias, donors of different ages were spread randomly across the sequencing lanes. Using the same blood draw, the study looked at two additional independent replicas of 1 million unique cDNA reads for two donors, one aged 18 to 30 and the other aged 80 or older. Four age groups were formed from the donors: young (average roughly 15 years), middle-aged (just under 40), aged (over 55) and long-lived (roughly 88). What the research found in general, with its limitations: Compared with the aged group, more naive CD4+ T cells, fewer expanded clones and increased TCR diversity were shown by the long-lived group, suggesting age selection. Estimates of total diversity based on one million sequenced T cells were considered lower bounds and underestimates. Because donor CMV infection status was unknown, age-related changes in expanded clonotypes were potentially confounded. The percentage of naive T cells measured by flow cytometry correlated strongly with observed TCR beta diversity. As age increased, observed TCR beta diversity per million T cells dropped in a roughly linear way, and a significant reduction was already evident by age around 41. Conclusive comparison of naive and antigen-experienced compartments was prevented by the profiling of bulk unsorted PBMCs.

Donors were 40 or so systemically healthy Caucasian individuals from Russia aged 6 to 90 years. Around 9.7 milliliters of peripheral blood were collected from each donor into EDTA-treated Vacutainer tubes. PBMCs were isolated by Ficoll-Paque density-gradient centrifugation, with at least 7 million obtained per sample. Total RNA, at least 5.5 micrograms per sample, was extracted from PBMCs with Trizol reagent. Naive CD45RAhigh/CD27high T cell percentages were measured by flow cytometry on a PBMC aliquot from every donor. The germline V and J ends show losses of 5 bases and 2 bases respectively, and no gene match explains 9 bases of the junction. Including the terminal cysteine and phenylalanine, the CDR3 comprises 16 residues. The read is trimmed to its CDR3 DNA, 48 bases read in frame from base 1. This clonotype appeared many times. Its antigen remains undetermined. No much larger clone exists at a distance of one base, and base qualities are not known.

Libraries were prepared through 5' RACE. This sample was sequenced with an Illumina HiSeq 2500. A second 7 to 11 cycle PCR used a sample-barcoded 5' primer and a J-beta primer mix. A unique molecular identifier was introduced onto each TCR beta cDNA molecule by a template-switch 5' adaptor carrying 12 random nucleotides. Each sample yielded at least 2.5 million CDR3-containing paired-end reads. First-strand cDNA synthesis was performed from all RNA using the Mint cDNA synthesis kit, with priming by a TRBC-specific oligonucleotide. After uracil-DNA glycosylase treatment, a first 18-cycle PCR used universal primers M1SS and BC2_uni_R on all cDNA. In the original analysis: For normalization, 1 million high-quality reads, each with a distinct molecular identifier, were randomly selected from each sample. Reads sharing molecular identifiers were discarded rather than binned into consensus sequences. MiTCR, set to a Q25 quality threshold and the strictest error-elimination algorithm, was used for CDR3 identification, clonotype clustering and error correction. Lower-bound total TCR beta diversity was estimated with a nonparametric unseen species model using Euler transformation. The public reads were reprocessed in TCRdb via fastp at Q25 and MiXCR, keeping in-frame beta chains. Each CDR3 protein appears once, grouped with its most common genes and DNA. Clone size and V and J calls follow TCRdb, not the original study. The table for this sample lists just under 900,000 distinct CDR3 sequences; less than 35% of them were counted only once. Approximately 15% of the sample is held by the ten biggest clonotypes.

This receptor was taken from a woman aged 80 or older in good health. The sample was blood. This chain joins TRBV12-3 or TRBV12-4 to TRBJ2-5, with 9 central nucleotides matching TRBD2. The CDR3 protein is CASSDAGGPSQETQYF. The base sequence is TGTGCCAGCAGTGACGCGGGGGGGCCTAGTCAAGAGACCCAGTACTTC.